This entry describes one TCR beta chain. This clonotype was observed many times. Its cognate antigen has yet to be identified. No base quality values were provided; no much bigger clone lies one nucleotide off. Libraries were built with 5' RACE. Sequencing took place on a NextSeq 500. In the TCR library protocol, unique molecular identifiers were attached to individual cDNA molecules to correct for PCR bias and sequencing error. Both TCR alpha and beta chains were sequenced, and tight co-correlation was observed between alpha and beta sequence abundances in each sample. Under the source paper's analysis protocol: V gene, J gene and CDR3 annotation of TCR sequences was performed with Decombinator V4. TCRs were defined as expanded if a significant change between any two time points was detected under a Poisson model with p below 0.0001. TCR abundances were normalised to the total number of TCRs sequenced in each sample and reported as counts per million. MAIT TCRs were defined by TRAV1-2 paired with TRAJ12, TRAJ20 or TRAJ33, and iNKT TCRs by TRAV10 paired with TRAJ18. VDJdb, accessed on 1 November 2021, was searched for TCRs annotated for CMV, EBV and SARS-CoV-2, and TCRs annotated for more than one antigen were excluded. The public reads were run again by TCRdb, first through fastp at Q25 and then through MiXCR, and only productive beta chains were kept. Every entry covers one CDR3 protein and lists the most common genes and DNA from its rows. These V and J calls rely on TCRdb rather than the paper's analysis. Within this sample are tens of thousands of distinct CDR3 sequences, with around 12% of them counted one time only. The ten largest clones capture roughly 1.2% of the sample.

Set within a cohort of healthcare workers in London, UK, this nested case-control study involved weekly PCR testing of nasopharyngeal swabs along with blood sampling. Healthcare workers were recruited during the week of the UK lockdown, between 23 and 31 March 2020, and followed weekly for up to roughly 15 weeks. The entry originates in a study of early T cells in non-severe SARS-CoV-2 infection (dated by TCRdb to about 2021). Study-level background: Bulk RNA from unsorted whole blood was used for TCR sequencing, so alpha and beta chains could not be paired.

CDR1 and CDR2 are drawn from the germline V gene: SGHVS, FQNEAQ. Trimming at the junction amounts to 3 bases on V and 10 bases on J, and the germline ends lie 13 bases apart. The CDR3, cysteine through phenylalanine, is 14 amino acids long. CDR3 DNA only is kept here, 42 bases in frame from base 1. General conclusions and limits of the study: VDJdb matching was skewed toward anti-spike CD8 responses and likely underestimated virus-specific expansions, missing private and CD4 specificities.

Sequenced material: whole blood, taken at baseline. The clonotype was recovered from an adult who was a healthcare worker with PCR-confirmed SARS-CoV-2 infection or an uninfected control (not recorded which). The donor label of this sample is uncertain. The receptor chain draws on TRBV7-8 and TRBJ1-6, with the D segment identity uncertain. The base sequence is TGTGCCAGCAGCTTCCCGGAACCCGGATCACCCCTCCACTTT. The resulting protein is CASSFPEPGSPLHF.